This T cell receptor (beta chain) is drawn from a study of blood T cell repertoires in COVID-19. For the study at large: COVID-19 samples from acute and convalescent phases originated in the United States, Italy and Spain.

Profiled with immunoSEQ multiplex PCR; TCRdb holds only in-frame clones, not every one. The table records some 190,000 clones, approximately 91% of them present only once. Germline assignment: CDR1 SNHLY and CDR2 FYNNEI. J was trimmed by 2 bases and V by 9 bases; bases with no gene match: 21. The CDR3 extends over 19 amino acids. This chain connects TRBV2 to TRBJ2-7; 11 nucleotides match TRBD1. The receptor was isolated from a man aged 25 to 40 with acute or convalescent COVID-19. What was sequenced was peripheral blood. Here the CDR3 reads CASLYPGQGGRSSAYEQYF. The CDR3 bases are TGTGCCAGTCTATATCCGGGACAGGGGGGTAGAAGTTCCGCCTACGAGCAGTACTTC.